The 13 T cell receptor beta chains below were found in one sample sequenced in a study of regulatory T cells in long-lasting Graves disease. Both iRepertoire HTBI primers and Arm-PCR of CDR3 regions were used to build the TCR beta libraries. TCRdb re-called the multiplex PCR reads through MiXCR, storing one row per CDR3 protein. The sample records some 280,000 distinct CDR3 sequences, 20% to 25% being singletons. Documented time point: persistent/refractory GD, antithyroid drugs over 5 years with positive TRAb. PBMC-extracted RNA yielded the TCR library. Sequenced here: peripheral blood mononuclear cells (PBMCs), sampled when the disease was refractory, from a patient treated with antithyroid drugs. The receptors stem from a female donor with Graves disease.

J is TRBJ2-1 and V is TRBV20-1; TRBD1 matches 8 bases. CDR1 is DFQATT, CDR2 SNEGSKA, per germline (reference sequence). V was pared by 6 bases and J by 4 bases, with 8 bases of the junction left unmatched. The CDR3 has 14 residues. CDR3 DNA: TGCAGTGCCGCTACGGGACAGGAGTACAATGAGCAGTTCTTC. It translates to CSAATGQEYNEQFF.

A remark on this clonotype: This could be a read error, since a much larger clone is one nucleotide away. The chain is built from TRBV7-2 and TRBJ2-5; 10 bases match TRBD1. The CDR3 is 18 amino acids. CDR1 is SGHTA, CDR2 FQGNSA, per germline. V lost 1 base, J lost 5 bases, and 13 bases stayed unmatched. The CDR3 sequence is CASSLESGTGALGETQYF. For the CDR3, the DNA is TGTGCCAGCAGCTTAGAGTCCGGGACAGGGGCCCTGGGGGAGACCCAGTACTTC.

The DNA for the CDR3 is TGTGCCAGCAGCATTACTGGCCAGAGGAGCTACACCTTC. It specifies CASSITGQRSYTF. The gene calls are TRBV11-2 and TRBJ1-2; D remains ambiguous. The CDR3 has 13 amino acids. CDR1 SGHAT and CDR2 FQNNGV come from the germline V gene. V was trimmed by 5 bases and J by 9 bases, leaving 16 bases between them.

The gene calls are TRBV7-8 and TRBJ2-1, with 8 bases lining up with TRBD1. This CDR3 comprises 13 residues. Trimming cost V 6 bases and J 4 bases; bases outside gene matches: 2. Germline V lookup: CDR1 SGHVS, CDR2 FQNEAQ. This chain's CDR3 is CASRDRVYNEQFF. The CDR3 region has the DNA TGTGCCAGCAGGGACAGGGTTTACAATGAGCAGTTCTTC.

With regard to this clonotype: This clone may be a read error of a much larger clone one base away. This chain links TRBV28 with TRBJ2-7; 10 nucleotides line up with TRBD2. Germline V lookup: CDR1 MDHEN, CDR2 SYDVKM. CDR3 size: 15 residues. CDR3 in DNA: TGTGCCAGCAGCGTCGGACTAGCGGACTCCTACGAGCAGTGCTTC. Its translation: CASSVGLADSYEQCF.

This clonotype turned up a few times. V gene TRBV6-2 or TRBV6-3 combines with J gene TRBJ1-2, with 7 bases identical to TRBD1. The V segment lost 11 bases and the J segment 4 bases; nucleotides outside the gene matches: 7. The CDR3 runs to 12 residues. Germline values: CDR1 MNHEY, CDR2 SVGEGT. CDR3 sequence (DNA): TGTGCCGGCTTCAGGGGGGGCTATGGCTACACCTTC. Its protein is CAGFRGGYGYTF.

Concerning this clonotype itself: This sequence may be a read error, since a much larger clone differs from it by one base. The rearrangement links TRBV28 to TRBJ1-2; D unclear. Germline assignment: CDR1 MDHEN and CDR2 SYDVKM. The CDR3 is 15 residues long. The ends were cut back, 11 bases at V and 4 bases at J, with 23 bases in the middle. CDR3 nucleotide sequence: TGTGCCGGCACCGCGGGTGGGTCGGTTATCTATGGCTACACCTTC. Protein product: CAGTAGGSVIYGYTF.

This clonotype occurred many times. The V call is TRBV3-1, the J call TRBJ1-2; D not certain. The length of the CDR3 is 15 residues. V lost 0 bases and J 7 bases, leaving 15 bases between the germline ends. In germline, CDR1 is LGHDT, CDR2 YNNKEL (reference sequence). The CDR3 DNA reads TGTGCCAGCAGCCAAGAACCAGGCCAGGCTTTTGGCTACACCTTC. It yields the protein CASSQEPGQAFGYTF.

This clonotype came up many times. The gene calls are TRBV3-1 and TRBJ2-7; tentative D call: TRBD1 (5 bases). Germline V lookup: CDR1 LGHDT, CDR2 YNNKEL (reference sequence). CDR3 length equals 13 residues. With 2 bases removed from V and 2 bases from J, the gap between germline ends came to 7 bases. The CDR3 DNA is TGTGCCAGCAGCCAAAGGGGCCCCTACGAGCAGTACTTC. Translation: CASSQRGPYEQYF.

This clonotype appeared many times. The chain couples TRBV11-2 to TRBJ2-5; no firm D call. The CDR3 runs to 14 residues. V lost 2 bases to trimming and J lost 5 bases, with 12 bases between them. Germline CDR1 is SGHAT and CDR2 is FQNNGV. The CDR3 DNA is TGTGCCAGCAGCTTAATTTCCTGGCGGGAGACCCAGTACTTC. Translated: CASSLISWRETQYF.

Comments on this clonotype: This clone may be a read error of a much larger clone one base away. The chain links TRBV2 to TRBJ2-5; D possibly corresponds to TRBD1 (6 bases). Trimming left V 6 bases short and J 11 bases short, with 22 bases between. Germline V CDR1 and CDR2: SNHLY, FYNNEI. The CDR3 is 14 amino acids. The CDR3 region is CASRGAGGPEEQYF. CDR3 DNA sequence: TGTGCCAGCAGGGGGGCGGGTGGTCCAGAGGAGCAGTACTTC. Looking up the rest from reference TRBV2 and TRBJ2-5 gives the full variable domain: EPEVTQTPSHQVTQMGQEVILRCVPISNHLYFYWYRQILGQKVEFLVSFYNNEISEKSEIFDDQFSVERPDGSNFTLKIRSTKLEDSAMYFCASRGAGGPEEQYFGPGTRLLVL.

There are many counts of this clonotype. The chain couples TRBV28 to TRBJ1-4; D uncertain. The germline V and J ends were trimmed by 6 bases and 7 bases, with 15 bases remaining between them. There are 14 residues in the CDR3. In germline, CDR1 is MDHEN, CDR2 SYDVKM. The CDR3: CASSPRNPGEKLFF. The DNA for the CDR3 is TGTGCCAGCAGCCCCCGCAACCCAGGTGAAAAACTGTTTTTT.

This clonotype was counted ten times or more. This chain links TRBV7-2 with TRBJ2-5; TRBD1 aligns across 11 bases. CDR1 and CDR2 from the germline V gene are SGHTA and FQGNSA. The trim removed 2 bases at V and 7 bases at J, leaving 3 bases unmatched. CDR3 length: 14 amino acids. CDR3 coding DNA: TGTGCCAGCAGCTTACGGGGACAGGGGGGGACCCAGTACTTC. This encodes CASSLRGQGGTQYF.